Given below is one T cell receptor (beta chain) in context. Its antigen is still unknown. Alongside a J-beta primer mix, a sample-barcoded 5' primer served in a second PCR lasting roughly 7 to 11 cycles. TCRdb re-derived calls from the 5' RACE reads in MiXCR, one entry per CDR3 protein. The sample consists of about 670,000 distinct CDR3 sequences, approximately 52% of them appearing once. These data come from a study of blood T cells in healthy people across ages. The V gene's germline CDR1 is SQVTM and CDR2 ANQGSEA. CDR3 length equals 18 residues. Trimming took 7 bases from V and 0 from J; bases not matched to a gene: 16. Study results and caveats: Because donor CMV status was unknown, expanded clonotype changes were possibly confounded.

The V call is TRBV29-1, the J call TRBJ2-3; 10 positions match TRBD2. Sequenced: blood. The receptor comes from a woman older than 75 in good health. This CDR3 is CSAFSTSGKSRSTDTQYF. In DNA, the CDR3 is TGCAGCGCGTTCTCTACTAGCGGGAAATCCCGCAGCACAGATACGCAGTATTTT.